The 11 T cell receptor beta chains reported below all come from one sample, sequenced in a study of OX40 agonist ivuxolimab in advanced cancers. Measured with immunoSEQ multiplex PCR; TCRdb has only the in-frame clones, and not every one. The sample contains around 50,000 clones, around 79% of which appear only once. Sample: CD4+ or CD8+ T cells sorted from blood, taken in a trial of the OX40 agonist ivuxolimab. These receptor sequences come from an adult with an advanced solid tumor such as melanoma, head and neck, liver or kidney cancer.

This chain connects TRBV15 to TRBJ2-3, with D hard to call. Trimming shortened V by 0 bases and J by 2 bases, and 9 bases separated the two germline ends. CDR1 LNHNV and CDR2 YYDKDF come from the germline V gene (reference sequence). This CDR3 has 15 residues. In DNA form, the CDR3 reads TGTGCCACCAGCAGAGATGATAGAGTCACAGATACGCAGTATTTT. Protein: CATSRDDRVTDTQYF.

The V call is TRBV18, the J call TRBJ2-5, with TRBD1 as a possible D gene (7 bases). The V gene's germline CDR1 is KGHSH and CDR2 LQKENI. The CDR3 spans 14 residues. V was cut by 2 bases and J by 3 bases, with 10 bases left in between. CDR3 coding DNA: TGTGCCAGCTCACCAACCAGGGGGGAAGAGACCCAGTACTTC. It codes for CASSPTRGEETQYF.

Details on this clone: A far larger clone is off by one base, so a read error is likely. Other DNA sequences from this sample encode an identical CDR3 as well. The chain links TRBV5-2 to TRBJ1-1; the D segment call TRBD1 is taken from the table without a DNA check. TRBV5-2 is labeled a pseudogene. The CDR3 runs to 14 residues. The CDR3 bases are TGTGCCAGCAGCCAGTTCCCAGGGTACACTGAAGCTTTCTTT. It is translated as CASSQFPGYTEAFF.

V is TRBV27 and J is TRBJ2-5; TRBD2 aligns across 9 bases. The CDR3 has 15 amino acids. In germline, CDR1 is MNHEY, CDR2 SMNVEV (reference sequence). Unmatched junction bases numbered 6, after V lost 2 bases and J lost 5 bases. CDR3 in DNA: TGTGCCAGCAGTTTACTAGCGGGGTTGGGTGAGACCCAGTACTTC. Translation: CASSLLAGLGETQYF.

This clone was counted between two and nine times. The chain employs TRBV9 and TRBJ1-2; D is ambiguous. CDR1 and CDR2 from the germline V gene are SGDLS and YYNGEE. Trimming cost V 4 bases and J 7 bases, with 8 bases left between them. CDR3 size: 11 residues. CDR3 sequence: CASSSSGGYTF. The CDR3, as DNA: TGTGCCAGCAGCTCCTCGGGTGGCTACACCTTC.

The J gene is TRBJ1-3, the V gene TRBV14; D remains ambiguous. V lost 0 bases and J 0 bases, leaving 24 bases between the germline ends. Germline CDR1 reads SGHDN; CDR2 reads FVKESK. The CDR3 runs 21 residues. The CDR3: CASSQDFETGIGFVSGNTIYF. The CDR3 DNA is TGTGCCAGCAGCCAAGATTTTGAGACCGGGATCGGGTTCGTCTCTGGAAACACCATATATTTT.

The J gene is TRBJ2-5, the V gene TRBV27; tentatively, D is TRBD1 (6 bases). V shed 2 bases and J shed 7 bases, with 26 bases lying between them. Germline CDR1 and CDR2: MNHEY and SMNVEV (reference sequence). The CDR3 length is 18 residues. In DNA, the CDR3 is TGTGCCAGCAGTTTAAGGGCACGGCAGGGGATAGGCAGAGGGACCCAGTACTTC. This sequence encodes CASSLRARQGIGRGTQYF.

V is TRBV5-8 and J is TRBJ1-5; possible D gene TRBD1, 5 bases. CDR1 and CDR2 from the germline V gene are SGHTS and YDEGEE. The CDR3 spans 15 residues. V shed 0 bases and J shed 4 bases, with 11 bases lying between them. The chain's CDR3 is CASSLGRVRNQPQHF. The CDR3 DNA reads as TGTGCCAGCAGCTTGGGCAGGGTTAGGAATCAGCCCCAGCATTTT.

The chain is built from TRBV5-1 and TRBJ1-1, with 8 bases lining up with TRBD1. There are 15 residues in the CDR3. Germline CDR1 and CDR2: SGHRS and YFSETQ. V shed 4 bases, J shed 2 bases, and the junction held 7 bases outside the gene matches. CDR3 residues: CASSGGTGFNTEAFF. DNA of the CDR3: TGCGCCAGCAGCGGAGGGACAGGCTTTAACACTGAAGCTTTCTTT.

The genes are TRBV14 and TRBJ2-1, with D perhaps matching TRBD1 or TRBD2 (5 bases each). V was shortened by 1 base and J by 4 bases, with 8 bases between the two germline ends. The CDR3 loop spans 14 amino acids. Germline CDR1 SGHDN, CDR2 FVKESK. The CDR3 DNA reads as TGTGCCAGCAGCCAAGGGGGACCTTACAATGAGCAGTTCTTC. It yields the protein CASSQGGPYNEQFF.

V gene TRBV28 combines with J gene TRBJ1-2; D is unclear. The CDR3 loop spans 17 amino acids. CDR1 MDHEN and CDR2 SYDVKM come from the germline V gene. Trimming pared 1 base from V and 3 bases from J, leaving 18 bases between. As DNA, the CDR3 is TGTGCCAGCAGTTTATTACCGCTCTCGAGGAAACACTATGGCTACACCTTC. Translating it yields CASSLLPLSRKHYGYTF.